The present TCR beta chain was sequenced within a study of graft-versus-host responses after intestinal transplantation. Background on the study: Grafts that recipients had were multivisceral, liver-intestinal, or isolated intestinal transplants.

Using immunoSEQ multiplex PCR, the repertoire was profiled, and TCRdb retains in-frame clones only, with some absent. The sample has about 48,000 clones, around 90% seen once. The study's findings and limits: Peak circulating GvH clone levels tracked with early post-transplant HvG declines. There were GvH clones found in recipient marrow, and some of them appeared first in ileum or blood. Within the allografts of patients who had graft-donor T cell macrochimerism, graft-versus-host to host-versus-graft clonal ratios were high.

With 2 bases removed from V and 4 bases from J, the gap between germline ends came to 11 bases. Germline V gene sequence: CDR1 GTSNPN, CDR2 SVGIG (reference sequence). CDR3 length: 13 residues. Comment on this clone: Its antigen remains unidentified.

The rearrangement links TRBV30 to TRBJ1-1, with TRBD1 as a possible D gene (5 bases). The sample here was unstimulated CD4+ T cells sorted from spleen or lymph node cells, taken before transplant. The sequence came from a human donor who was the organ donor for an intestinal transplant. CDR3 in amino acids: CAWSPGLGTEAFF. Here the CDR3 DNA reads TGTGCCTGGAGTCCAGGGTTGGGCACTGAAGCTTTCTTT.